These T cell receptor beta chains were read from a single sample in a study of OX40 agonist ivuxolimab in advanced cancers. Libraries were prepared by immunoSEQ multiplex PCR; TCRdb keeps only in-frame clonotypes and omits some of them. The sample contains about 49,000 clones, 60% to 80% of which appear only once. Sample: CD4+ or CD8+ T cells sorted from blood, taken in a trial of the OX40 agonist ivuxolimab. The receptors derive from an adult with an advanced solid tumor such as melanoma, head and neck, liver or kidney cancer. Both conserved end residues are part of each CDR3. D genes are given only for firm matches.

D,J,V,CDR3
TRBD2,TRBJ2-7,TRBV27,CATQGLAGTYEQYF
-,TRBJ2-2,TRBV7-9,CASSLGNTGELFF
TRBD1,TRBJ1-2,TRBV4-1,CASSQVRGGGYTF
-,TRBJ2-1,TRBV19,CASMGGWAGAYNEQFF
TRBD1,TRBJ2-7,TRBV5-1,CASSPSGTGVFEQYF
-,TRBJ2-7,TRBV6-6,CASSRVWGSHEQYF
-,TRBJ2-1,TRBV30,CACGLLRGEQFF
-,TRBJ1-2,TRBV13,CASSQGQSNYGYTF
-,TRBJ2-6,TRBV29-1,CSVEGTGANVLTF
-,TRBJ2-1,TRBV4-1,CASSQVVAPNNEQFF
-,TRBJ2-5,TRBV2,CASSEGWGETQYF
-,TRBJ2-1,TRBV11-2,CASSPIKGSVRNEQFF
-,TRBJ2-5,TRBV6-1,CASSGSGLRETQYF
-,TRBJ2-5,TRBV9,CASSVRSQETQYF
-,TRBJ1-2,TRBV5-4,CASSPRDGRWGYTF
TRBD1,TRBJ2-7,TRBV28,CASSLTGEGYEQYF
TRBD1,TRBJ1-1,TRBV30,CAWSLGQGPGEAFF
-,TRBJ1-6,TRBV7-8,CASSTRLKGEGHSPLHF
-,TRBJ2-7,TRBV28,CASSAPGLKSSYEQYF
-,TRBJ2-1,TRBV5-1,CASSLEVNNEQFF
TRBD1,TRBJ2-7,TRBV9,CASSVYGGTGFDEQYF
-,TRBJ1-1,TRBV21-1,CASSPPLAAFF
TRBD1,TRBJ2-7,TRBV7-2,CASSLFVGQRYEQYF
-,TRBJ1-6,TRBV5-1,CASSLQEGGSPLHF
TRBD2,TRBJ2-3,TRBV5-4,CASSPRGGDTDTQYF
TRBD1,TRBJ2-7,TRBV5-1,CASSLGQGAVYEQYF
TRBD1,TRBJ1-5,TRBV27,CASSSLGQGYNQPQHF
-,TRBJ1-4,TRBV5-1,CASSLMSGRKEKLFF
-,TRBJ1-1,TRBV28,CASGGYGSYGTTEAFF
TRBD2,TRBJ2-7,TRBV4-2,CASSPGLAGPLSYEQYF
TRBD1,TRBJ1-1,TRBV5-4,CASSLVHRGPEAFF
TRBD2,TRBJ2-7,TRBV11-2,CASSSRTSGYYEQYF
-,TRBJ1-3,TRBV6-5,CASSYSSAGNTIYF
-,TRBJ2-7,TRBV7-6,CASSLETGDYEQYF
-,TRBJ1-4,TRBV6-6,CASRSVGGGEKLFF
TRBD1,TRBJ2-3,TRBV5-6,CASSDVTGTGFPDTQYF
TRBD2,TRBJ2-5,TRBV18,CASSPSSGSETQYF
TRBD1,TRBJ2-7,TRBV6-5,CASSRGQGAYEQYF
-,TRBJ2-3,TRBV6-1,CASSERAGDTQYF
TRBD2,TRBJ2-5,TRBV9,CASSVGTSGRAGETQYF
-,TRBJ1-3,TRBV2,CASSGGAGRAGNTIYF
TRBD1,TRBJ1-2,TRBV30,CAWSVQGAYGYTF
-,TRBJ2-1,TRBV9,CASSPALRLGNEQFF
-,TRBJ2-5,TRBV20-1,CSLGEEETQYF
TRBD1,TRBJ1-1,TRBV11-3,CASSLQGGAFF
-,TRBJ1-4,TRBV7-2,CASSLLSHEKLFF
-,TRBJ2-2,TRBV5-6,CASSFYSAVFTGELFF
-,TRBJ1-1,TRBV2,CASSDGNGVNTEAFF
-,TRBJ2-7,TRBV6-6,CASSFWAEQYF
-,TRBJ2-1,TRBV19,CASSMVPGQVNNEQFF
TRBD1,TRBJ1-1,TRBV14,CASSQPFGQAYTEAFF
TRBD1,TRBJ2-5,TRBV27,CASSYGTGTQETQYF
TRBD2,TRBJ2-3,TRBV19,CASSPWLAGGPDTQYF
-,TRBJ2-7,TRBV6-5,CASSSVLGEQYF
-,TRBJ1-4,TRBV6-5,CASSYQFEYSGEKLFF
-,TRBJ1-4,TRBV7-2,CASSLGTANEKLFF
-,TRBJ2-7,TRBV15,CATSREPRGTYEQYF
TRBD2,TRBJ2-7,TRBV5-1,CASSLDPSGTTYEQYF
TRBD2,TRBJ2-3,TRBV28,CASSLGTSPSTDTQYF
-,TRBJ1-1,TRBV18,CASSGTEAFF